This is a list of T cell receptor beta chains from one sample in a study of beta chain features in type 1 diabetes. Measured with immunoSEQ multiplex PCR; TCRdb has only the in-frame clones, and not every one. The table has hundreds of thousands of clones, less than 15% seen once; the top ten hold more than 6.5%. Input material: central memory CD4+ T cells from blood. All receptors come from a man aged 25 to 45 in good health. Both conserved end residues are part of each CDR3. The D gene is left open where the match is weak. For some rows the clone size is stated as once, few or many, or as a class when expanded; others skip it.

>TRBV9|TRBJ2-5|16|NA|NA
TGTGCCAGCAGCGCAGAGGGGGTCGGAGGATATGAGACCCAGTACTTC
CASSAEGVGGYETQYF
>TRBV6-6|TRBJ2-5|16|few|TRBD2
TGTGCCAGCAGTTTAGGGACTAGCGGGAAGGGAGAGACCCAGTACTTC
CASSLGTSGKGETQYF
>TRBV6-6|TRBJ1-4|14|NA|TRBD1
TGTGCCAGCAGCCCAACAGGGGTCGGTGAAAAACTGTTTTTT
CASSPTGVGEKLFF
>TRBV6-1|TRBJ2-3|14|few|NA
TGTGCCAGCAGTTTAACAGCTGGGGGATATACGCAGTATTTT
CASSLTAGGYTQYF
>TRBV19|TRBJ2-2|14|NA|NA
TGTGCCAGTAGTATAGATATGTTCACCGGGGAGCTGTTTTTT
CASSIDMFTGELFF
>TRBV11-3|TRBJ2-1|15|NA|TRBD2
TGTGCCAGCAGCCAGCGGGAGGGTTTTTCCAATGAGCAGTTCTTC
CASSQREGFSNEQFF
>TRBV23-1|TRBJ1-5|16|many|TRBD1
TGCGCCAGCAGTCACTCGACGGGACAGCTCTCCGGGACCCAGCATTTT
CASSHSTGQLSGTQHF
>TRBV7-9|TRBJ2-3|14|NA|NA
TGTGCCAGCAGCTTATCGTTGAGCACAGATACGCAGTATTTT
CASSLSLSTDTQYF
>TRBV30|TRBJ1-1|12|few|NA
TGTGCCTGGACCCGGGGAGATACTGAAGCTTTCTTT
CAWTRGDTEAFF
>TRBV18|TRBJ2-7|13|many|NA
TGTGCCAGCTCACGCTGGGACACCGACGAGCAGTACTTC
CASSRWDTDEQYF
>TRBV6-6|TRBJ1-1|13|NA|NA
TGTGCCAGCAGTCCAGGGCGGATGCCTGAAGCTTTCTTT
CASSPGRMPEAFF
>TRBV10-3|TRBJ2-7|12|many|NA
TGTGCCATCAGTGATAAGGAATACGAGCAGTACTTC
CAISDKEYEQYF
>TRBV7-7|TRBJ2-3|14|NA|TRBD1
TGTGCTAGCAGCCGGGACAGGGGCACAGATACGCAGTATTTT
CASSRDRGTDTQYF
>TRBV2|TRBJ2-7|14|NA|NA
TGTGCCAGCAGAGGTAGTGCAGGTTCCTACGAGCAGTACTTC
CASRGSAGSYEQYF
>TRBV11-3|TRBJ2-5|12|NA|NA
TGTGCCAGCAGCTTAGATTCGGAGACCCAGTACTTC
CASSLDSETQYF
>TRBV4-3|TRBJ2-2|16|NA|NA
TGCGCCAGCAGCCCGCAGACAGGATCGACCCCCGGGGAGCTGTTTTTT
CASSPQTGSTPGELFF
>TRBV6-5|TRBJ2-1|11|NA|NA
TGTGCCAGCAGTACCGGGGGAGAGCAGTTCTTC
CASSTGGEQFF
>TRBV11-2|TRBJ1-4|15|NA|NA
TGTGCCAGCAGCTTAGGAGGGGGGGACACTGAAAAACTGTTTTTT
CASSLGGGDTEKLFF
>TRBV18|TRBJ2-3|13|NA|TRBD1
TGTGCCAGCTCGACAGGGATCACAGATACGCAGTATTTT
CASSTGITDTQYF
>TRBV18|TRBJ1-2|13|few|NA
TGTGCCAGCTCTCTGGGGGAAGGATATGGCTACACCTTC
CASSLGEGYGYTF
>TRBV7-2|TRBJ1-2|15|few|NA
TGTGCCAGCAGCTTAGGGACAAGTGCTAACTATGGCTACACCTTC
CASSLGTSANYGYTF
>TRBV2|TRBJ2-2|13|NA|NA
TGTGCCAGCAGTGAACAGGGGCCCGGGGAGCTGTTTTTT
CASSEQGPGELFF
>TRBV2|TRBJ1-5|14|NA|NA
TGTGCCAGCACGAGGGTCTATGGCAATCAGCCCCAGCATTTT
CASTRVYGNQPQHF
>TRBV14|TRBJ2-1|12|NA|NA
TGTGCCAGCAGCCAATTGTTCTGGAACCAGTTCTTC
CASSQLFWNQFF
>TRBV14|TRBJ1-5|13|many|NA
TGTGCCAGCAGCTGGGGGCGGAATCAGCCCCAGCATTTT
CASSWGRNQPQHF
>TRBV9|TRBJ2-7|15|few|NA
TGTGCCAGCAGCGCGTCGACGGGTTTCCTTGGCGAGCAGTACTTC
CASSASTGFLGEQYF
>TRBV27|TRBJ1-4|14|few|NA
TGTGCCAGCAGTCGATGGGTGTCTAATGAAAAACTGTTTTTT
CASSRWVSNEKLFF
>TRBV9|TRBJ2-4|14|few|NA
TGTGCCAGCAGGATGACTAGTCCCAAAAACATTCAGTACTTC
CASRMTSPKNIQYF
>TRBV6-1|TRBJ2-5|15|few|TRBD1
TGTGCCAGCAGCCGAGGGACAGTTAGCCAAGAGACCCAGTACTTC
CASSRGTVSQETQYF
>TRBV5-6|TRBJ2-7|16|once|TRBD2
TGTGCCAGCAGCTTTCTCTTTAGCGGGGGGTCCTACGAGCAGTACTTC
CASSFLFSGGSYEQYF
>TRBV19|TRBJ1-1|13|NA|NA
TGTGCCAGTAGTGCCGACAGGAACACTGAAGCTTTCTTT
CASSADRNTEAFF
>TRBV4-1|TRBJ2-2|15|few|NA
TGCGCCAGCAGCCGACCACTTAGGAACACCGGGGAGCTGTTTTTT
CASSRPLRNTGELFF
>TRBV9|TRBJ1-1|15|NA|NA
TGTGCCAGCAGCGCCCTAAACAGGGAGTACACTGAAGCTTTCTTT
CASSALNREYTEAFF
>TRBV21-1|TRBJ1-5|12|once|NA
TGTGCCAGCAGCGGGACAGATCAGCCCCAGCATTTT
CASSGTDQPQHF
>TRBV11-2|TRBJ2-3|17|few|TRBD2
TGTGCCAGCAGCGTCAGACTAGCGGCTGGCTCAACAGATACGCAGTATTTT
CASSVRLAAGSTDTQYF
>TRBV20-1|TRBJ2-5|11|few|NA
TGCAGTGCGGAGTACCAAGAGACCCAGTACTTC
CSAEYQETQYF
>TRBV11-3|TRBJ2-3|15|NA|TRBD2
TGTGCCAGCAGCTTCTCTAGCGGGCAGCGCGATACGCAGTATTTT
CASSFSSGQRDTQYF
>TRBV7-9|TRBJ1-5|15|NA|NA
TGTGCCAGCAGCCAGGGACCGTATAGCAATCAGCCCCAGCATTTT
CASSQGPYSNQPQHF
>TRBV4-2|TRBJ2-5|15|few|TRBD2
TGTGCCAGCAGCCGGGGGGGAGTCATCCAAGAGACCCAGTACTTC
CASSRGGVIQETQYF
>TRBV19|TRBJ1-1|12|many|NA
TGTGCCAGTAGTACTAAGGGACTAGGAGCTTTCTTT
CASSTKGLGAFF
>TRBV11-1|TRBJ2-1|15|few|TRBD2
TGTGCCAGCAGCCAAGGACTAGCTTCCCACAATGAGCAGTTCTTC
CASSQGLASHNEQFF
>TRBV11-2|TRBJ2-2|11|NA|NA
TGTGCCAGCAGCTTAGGATCGGAGCTGTTTTTT
CASSLGSELFF
>TRBV2|TRBJ2-3|13|many|NA
TGTGCCAGCAGTGAACTAGAGGCAGATACGCAGTATTTT
CASSELEADTQYF
>TRBV11-2|TRBJ2-3|15|few|TRBD2
TGTGCCAGCAGCAGGCGGGGGGCCGGGACAGATACGCAGTATTTT
CASSRRGAGTDTQYF